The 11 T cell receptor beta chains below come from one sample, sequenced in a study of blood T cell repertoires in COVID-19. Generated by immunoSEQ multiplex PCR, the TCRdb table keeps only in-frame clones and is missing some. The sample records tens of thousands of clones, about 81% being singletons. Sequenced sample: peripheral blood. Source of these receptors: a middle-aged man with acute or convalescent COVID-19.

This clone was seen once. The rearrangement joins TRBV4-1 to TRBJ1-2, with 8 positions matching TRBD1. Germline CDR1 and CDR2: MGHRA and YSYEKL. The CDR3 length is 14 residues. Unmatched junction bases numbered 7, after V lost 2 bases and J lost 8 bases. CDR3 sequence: CASSQPRTGPGYTF. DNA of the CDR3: TGCGCCAGCAGCCAACCCCGGACAGGGCCCGGCTACACCTTC.

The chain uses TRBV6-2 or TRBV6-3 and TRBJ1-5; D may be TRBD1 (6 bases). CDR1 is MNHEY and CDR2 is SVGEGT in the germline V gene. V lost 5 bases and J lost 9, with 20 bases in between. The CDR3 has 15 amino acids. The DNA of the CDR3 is TGTGCCAGCAGTCAAAGACAGGTGGGAATACGGCCCCAGCATTTT. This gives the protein CASSQRQVGIRPQHF.

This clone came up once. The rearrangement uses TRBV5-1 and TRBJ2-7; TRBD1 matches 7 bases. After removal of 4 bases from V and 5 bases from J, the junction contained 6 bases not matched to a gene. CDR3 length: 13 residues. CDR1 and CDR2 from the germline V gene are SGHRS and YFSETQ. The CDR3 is CASSLNRGNEQYF. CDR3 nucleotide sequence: TGCGCCAGCAGCCTCAACAGGGGCAACGAGCAGTACTTC.

The CDR3 sequence: CATSTPPASGAPGYNEQFF. The CDR3 region has the DNA TGTGCCACCAGCACCCCGCCGGCTAGCGGGGCCCCAGGGTACAATGAGCAGTTCTTC. The chain links TRBV15 to TRBJ2-1; 9 bases align to TRBD2. The CDR3 extends over 19 amino acids. The germline V gene has CDR1 LNHNV and CDR2 YYDKDF (reference sequence). Trimming removed 4 bases from V and 4 bases from J; junction bases left unmatched: 17.

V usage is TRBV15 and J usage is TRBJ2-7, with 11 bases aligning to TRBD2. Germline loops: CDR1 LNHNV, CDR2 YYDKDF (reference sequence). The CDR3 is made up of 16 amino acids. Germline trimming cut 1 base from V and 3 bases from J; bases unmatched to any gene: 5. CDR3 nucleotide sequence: TGTGCCACCAGCAGAGGCCCCGGGACTAGCGGCTACGAGCAGTACTTC. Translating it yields CATSRGPGTSGYEQYF.

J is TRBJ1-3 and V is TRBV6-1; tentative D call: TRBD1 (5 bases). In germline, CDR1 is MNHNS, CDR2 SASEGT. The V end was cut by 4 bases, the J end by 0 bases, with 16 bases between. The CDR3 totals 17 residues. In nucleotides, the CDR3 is TGTGCCAGCAGTGGACGATCGGCGGGGGTCTCTGGAAACACCATATATTTT. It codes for CASSGRSAGVSGNTIYF.

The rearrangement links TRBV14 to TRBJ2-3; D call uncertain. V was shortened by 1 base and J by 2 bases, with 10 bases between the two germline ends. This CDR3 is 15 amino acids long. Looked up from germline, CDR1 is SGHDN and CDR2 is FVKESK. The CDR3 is CASSQVAVNTDTQYF. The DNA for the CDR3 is TGTGCCAGCAGCCAAGTTGCAGTAAACACAGATACGCAGTATTTT.

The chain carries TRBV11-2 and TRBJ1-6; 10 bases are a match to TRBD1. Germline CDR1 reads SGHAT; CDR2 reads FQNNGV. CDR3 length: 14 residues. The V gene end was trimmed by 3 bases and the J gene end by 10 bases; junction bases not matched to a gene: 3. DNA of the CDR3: TGTGCCAGCAGCTTGGGGACAGGGGAATCACCCCTCCACTTT. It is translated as CASSLGTGESPLHF.

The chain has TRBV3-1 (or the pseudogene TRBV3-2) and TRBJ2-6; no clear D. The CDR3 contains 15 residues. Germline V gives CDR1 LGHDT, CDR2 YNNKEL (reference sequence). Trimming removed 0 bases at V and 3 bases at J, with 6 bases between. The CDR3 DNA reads TGTGCCAGCAGCCAAGATTCCGGTGGGGCCAACGTCCTGACTTTC. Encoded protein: CASSQDSGGANVLTF.

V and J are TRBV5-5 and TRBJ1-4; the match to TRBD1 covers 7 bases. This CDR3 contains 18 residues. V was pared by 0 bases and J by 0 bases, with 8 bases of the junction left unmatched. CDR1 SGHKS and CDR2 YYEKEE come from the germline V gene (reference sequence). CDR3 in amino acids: CASSLALGTDATNEKLFF. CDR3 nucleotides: TGTGCCAGCAGCTTGGCCTTAGGGACAGACGCAACTAATGAAAAACTGTTTTTT. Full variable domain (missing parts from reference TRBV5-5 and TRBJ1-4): DAGVTQSPTHLIKTRGQQVTLRCSPISGHKSVSWYQQVLGQGPQFIFQYYEKEERGRGNFPDRFSARQFPNYSSELNVNALLLGDSALYLCASSLALGTDATNEKLFFGSGTQLSVL.

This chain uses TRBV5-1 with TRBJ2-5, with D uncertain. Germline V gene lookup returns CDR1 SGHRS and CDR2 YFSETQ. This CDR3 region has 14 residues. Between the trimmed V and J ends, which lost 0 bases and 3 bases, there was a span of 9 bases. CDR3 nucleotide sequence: TGCGCCAGCAGCTTGGTGCCCAACAAAGAGACCCAGTACTTC. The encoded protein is CASSLVPNKETQYF.